A single T cell receptor (beta chain) is shown here with its context. Its antigen is as yet unknown. A clone one base away is much larger, so this may be a read error. Ineligible for inclusion were patients with other autoimmune diseases, uncontrolled infections, pregnancy or lactation. PBMCs had their origin in fresh peripheral blood (around 10 ml). Transcripts of RNA were the source for amplifying TCR beta CDR3 regions. RT-PCR was first run with HTBI primers, then multiplex PCR in a second round. MiXCR, applied by TCRdb to the multiplex PCR reads, yields one record per CDR3 protein. This repertoire shows 680,000 or so distinct CDR3 sequences, about a fifth found once; its top ten account for around 6.5%. CDR3 length: 14 residues. Germline values: CDR1 MNHEY, CDR2 SVGAGI. The sample comes from a study of Graves' ophthalmopathy and Graves' hyperthyroidism. At the level of the study: Investigators collected peripheral blood at initial diagnosis, before any treatment was given.

General study results and limits: Thyroid clonotypes that were expanded above 0.001 frequency mostly also appeared in blood.

The receptor comes from a woman aged 18 to 35 with stable Graves' hyperthyroidism. Some clones in this sample may be carry-over from other donors' samples. Specimen: peripheral blood. The chain uses TRBV6-5 and TRBJ2-2; D is possibly TRBD2 (6 bases). The CDR3 loop is CASSLMGLTGELCF. The CDR3 bases are TGTGCCAGCAGTTTGATGGGACTCACCGGGGAGCTGTGTTTT.